This entry features one TCR beta chain sequence. The source of the sample is a study of blood T cell repertoires in COVID-19. Study information: Samples taken during acute and convalescent COVID-19 were collected in the United States, Italy and Spain. From T cells, B-cell-depleted T cells, or PBMCs came the material, which was cDNA or gDNA.

Per the study methods: Estimated nucleated cell counts came from reference gene primer amplification. Generated by immunoSEQ multiplex PCR, the TCRdb table keeps only in-frame clones and is missing some. The V and J calls and clone size were taken over from that table, and D and trimming were inferred from the DNA. Of 75,000 or so clones detected, around nine tenths appear once; the ten largest clones hold roughly 5.3%. The V and J ends lost 5 bases and 7 bases, in that order; junction bases with no gene match: 14. This CDR3 has 19 residues. CDR1 is MNHEY and CDR2 is SMNVEV in the germline V gene (reference sequence).

J is TRBJ2-1 and V is TRBV27; 16 positions match TRBD2. Sequencing input: peripheral blood. This clonotype originated in a woman at least 80 years old with active or convalescent COVID-19. Written as DNA, the CDR3 is TGTGCCAGCAGTCAGCCGGGACTAGCGGGGGGGCGAACCGCAAATGAGCAGTTCTTC. This codes for CASSQPGLAGGRTANEQFF.